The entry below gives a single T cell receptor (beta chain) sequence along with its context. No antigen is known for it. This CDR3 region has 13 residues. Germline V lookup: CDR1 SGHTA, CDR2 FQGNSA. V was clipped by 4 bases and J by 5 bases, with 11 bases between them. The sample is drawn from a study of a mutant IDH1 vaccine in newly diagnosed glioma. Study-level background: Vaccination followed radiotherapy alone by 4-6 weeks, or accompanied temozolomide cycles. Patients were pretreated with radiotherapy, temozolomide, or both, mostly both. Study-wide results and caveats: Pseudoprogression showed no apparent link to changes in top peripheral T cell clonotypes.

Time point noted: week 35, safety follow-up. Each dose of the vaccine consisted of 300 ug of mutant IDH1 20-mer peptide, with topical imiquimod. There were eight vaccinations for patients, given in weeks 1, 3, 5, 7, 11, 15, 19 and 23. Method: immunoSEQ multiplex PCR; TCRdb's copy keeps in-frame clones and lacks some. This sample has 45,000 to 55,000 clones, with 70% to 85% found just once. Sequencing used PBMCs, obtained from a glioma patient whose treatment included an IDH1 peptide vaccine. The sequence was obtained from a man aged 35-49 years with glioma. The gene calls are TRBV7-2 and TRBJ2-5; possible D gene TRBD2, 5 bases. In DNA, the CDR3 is TGTGCCAGCAGCTCGTCATCGGGGGAGACCCAGTACTTC. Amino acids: CASSSSSGETQYF.